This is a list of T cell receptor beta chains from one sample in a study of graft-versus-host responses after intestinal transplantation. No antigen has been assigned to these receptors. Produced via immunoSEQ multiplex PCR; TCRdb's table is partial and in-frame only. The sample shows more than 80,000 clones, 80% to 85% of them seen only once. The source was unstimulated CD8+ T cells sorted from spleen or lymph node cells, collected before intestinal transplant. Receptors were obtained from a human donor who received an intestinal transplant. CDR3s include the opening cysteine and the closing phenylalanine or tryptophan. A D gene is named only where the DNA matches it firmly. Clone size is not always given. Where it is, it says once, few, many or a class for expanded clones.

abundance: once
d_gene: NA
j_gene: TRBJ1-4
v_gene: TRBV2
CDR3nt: TGTGCCAGCAGTGTCCACAGGGAGGAGGCAACTAATGAAAAACTGTTTTTT
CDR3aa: CASSVHREEATNEKLFF

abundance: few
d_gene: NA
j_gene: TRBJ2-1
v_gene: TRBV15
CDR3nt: TGTGCCACCAGCAGAGAAGTGGTCAGGGGAGGCGATGAGCAGTTCTTC
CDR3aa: CATSREVVRGGDEQFF

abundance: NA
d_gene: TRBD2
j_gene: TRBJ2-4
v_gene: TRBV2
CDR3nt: TGTGCCAGCAATTTTAGACTAGCGGGTTCATTCCTAGCCAAAAACATTCAGTACTTC
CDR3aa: CASNFRLAGSFLAKNIQYF

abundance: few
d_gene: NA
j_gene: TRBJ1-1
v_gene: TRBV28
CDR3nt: TGTGCCAGCAGTCTCTCCGGGACTGCGGCTGAAGCTTTCTTT
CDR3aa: CASSLSGTAAEAFF

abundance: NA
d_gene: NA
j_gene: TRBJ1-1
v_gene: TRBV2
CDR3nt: TGTGCCAGCAGTGAAGAAGGTAAGGGAGCTTTCTTT
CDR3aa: CASSEEGKGAFF

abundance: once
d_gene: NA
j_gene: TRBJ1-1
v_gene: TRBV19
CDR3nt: TGTGCCAGTAGTATGGGCGTTCAGTGGGCTTTCTTT
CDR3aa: CASSMGVQWAFF

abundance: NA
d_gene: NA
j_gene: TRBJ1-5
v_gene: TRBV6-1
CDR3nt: TGTGCCAGCAGTGAAGTCTCGAAAGGGAGCAATCAGCCCCAGCATTTT
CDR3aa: CASSEVSKGSNQPQHF

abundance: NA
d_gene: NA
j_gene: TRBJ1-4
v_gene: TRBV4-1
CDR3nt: TGCGCCAGCAGCCAAGTTTGGACTAATGAAAAACTGTTTTTT
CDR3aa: CASSQVWTNEKLFF

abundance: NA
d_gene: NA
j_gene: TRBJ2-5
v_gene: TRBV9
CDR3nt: TGTGCCAGCAGCCTCCAACTAGCAGGGGATCAAGAGACCCAGTACTTC
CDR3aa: CASSLQLAGDQETQYF

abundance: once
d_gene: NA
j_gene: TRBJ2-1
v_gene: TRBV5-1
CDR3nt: TGCGCCAGCAGCGACCCCCGGGACACGGGACAGTTCTTC
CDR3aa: CASSDPRDTGQFF

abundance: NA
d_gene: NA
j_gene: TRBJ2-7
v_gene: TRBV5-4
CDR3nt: TGTGCCAGCAGCTCCCCAGTGGGGGGCCCTTACGAGCAGTACTTC
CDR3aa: CASSSPVGGPYEQYF

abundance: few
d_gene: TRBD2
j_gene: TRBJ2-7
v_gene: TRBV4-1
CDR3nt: TGCGCCAGCAGCCAAGATCTTAGCGGGGGGGCCTACGAGCAGTACTTC
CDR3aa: CASSQDLSGGAYEQYF

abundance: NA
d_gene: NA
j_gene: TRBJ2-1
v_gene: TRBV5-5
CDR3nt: TGTGCCAGCAGCTTGGCTATTGGGGGTAGCGACAATGAGCAGTTCTTC
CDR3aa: CASSLAIGGSDNEQFF

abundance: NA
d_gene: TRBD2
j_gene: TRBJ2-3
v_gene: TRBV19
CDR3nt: TGTGCCAGTAGCTGGACTAGCGGGGGGGCCGGGGGAGCAGATACGCAGTATTTT
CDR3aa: CASSWTSGGAGGADTQYF